A selection of T cell receptor beta chains follows, all from one sample in a study of identical twins. TCRdb re-analysed the 5' RACE reads in MiXCR, keeping a single row per CDR3 protein. The profile shows approximately 260,000 distinct CDR3 sequences, about 8% of them singletons. The same data also went into a second study, on yellow fever vaccine responses in identical twins.

Input material: CD8+ T cells sorted from blood. Source of these receptors: a woman between 18 and 29 years old in good health. Both conserved end residues are part of each CDR3. The D gene is left open where the match is weak. Size values are once, few and many counts, or a class for expanded clones, and some rows have none.

v_gene: TRBV15
d_gene: NA
abundance: NA
j_gene: TRBJ2-1
CDR3nt: TGTGCCACCAGCAGTCAAGCGATGGATGATGAGCAGTTCTTC
CDR3aa: CATSSQAMDDEQFF

v_gene: TRBV7-6
d_gene: NA
abundance: NA
j_gene: TRBJ2-7
CDR3nt: TGTGCCAGCAGCTCAACCCAGGGCTACGAGCAGTACTTC
CDR3aa: CASSSTQGYEQYF

v_gene: TRBV18
d_gene: NA
abundance: few
j_gene: TRBJ2-3
CDR3nt: TGTGCCAGCTCACCACCGTTTCCCACAGATACGCAGTATTTT
CDR3aa: CASSPPFPTDTQYF

v_gene: TRBV11-1
d_gene: TRBD2
abundance: NA
j_gene: TRBJ2-1
CDR3nt: TGTGCCAGCAGCGATTGGACTAGCGGGAGGGCCCCTCCTTACAATGAGCAGTTCTTC
CDR3aa: CASSDWTSGRAPPYNEQFF

v_gene: TRBV6-5
d_gene: NA
abundance: few
j_gene: TRBJ2-7
CDR3nt: TGTGCCAGCAGTTATAGGTCTAGCGAAAAGATCTCCTACGAGCAGTACTTC
CDR3aa: CASSYRSSEKISYEQYF

v_gene: TRBV5-6
d_gene: TRBD2
abundance: NA
j_gene: TRBJ2-2
CDR3nt: TGTGCCAGCTGCTTGCGGCGGGAGTTTGTCGGGGAGCTGTTTTTT
CDR3aa: CASCLRREFVGELFF

v_gene: TRBV6-1
d_gene: NA
abundance: few
j_gene: TRBJ2-5
CDR3nt: TGTGCCAGCAGTGAGGGGGCGGTGTACCAAGAGACCCAGTACTTC
CDR3aa: CASSEGAVYQETQYF

v_gene: TRBV6-5
d_gene: NA
abundance: few
j_gene: TRBJ1-5
CDR3nt: TGTGCCAGCAGTTACTCGTTCGACCTCAATCAGCCCCAGCATTTT
CDR3aa: CASSYSFDLNQPQHF

v_gene: TRBV9
d_gene: TRBD1
abundance: few
j_gene: TRBJ1-2
CDR3nt: TGTGCCAGCAGCTCAGGGGGGTACCTCTATGGCTACACCTTC
CDR3aa: CASSSGGYLYGYTF

v_gene: TRBV29-1
d_gene: NA
abundance: NA
j_gene: TRBJ1-1
CDR3nt: TGCAGCGTTGTTTGGGATAGCACTGAAGCTTTCTTT
CDR3aa: CSVVWDSTEAFF

v_gene: TRBV7-9
d_gene: NA
abundance: NA
j_gene: TRBJ2-1
CDR3nt: TGTGCCAGCATCACGGACGGGACCGGGCACAATGAGCAGTTCTTC
CDR3aa: CASITDGTGHNEQFF

v_gene: TRBV7-8
d_gene: TRBD1
abundance: few
j_gene: TRBJ2-7
CDR3nt: TGTGCCAGCAGCTTAATCGAAGGACAGGGGACTTACGAGCAGTACTTC
CDR3aa: CASSLIEGQGTYEQYF

v_gene: TRBV27
d_gene: NA
abundance: NA
j_gene: TRBJ2-7
CDR3nt: TGTGCCAGCAGTCAAAGGCCCCCCGCGGGGCAAAATCCCTACGAGCAGTACTTC
CDR3aa: CASSQRPPAGQNPYEQYF

v_gene: TRBV12-5
d_gene: NA
abundance: many
j_gene: TRBJ2-1
CDR3nt: TGTGCTAGTGGTGGGGGTTTTGAGCAGTTCTTC
CDR3aa: CASGGGFEQFF

v_gene: TRBV2
d_gene: NA
abundance: NA
j_gene: TRBJ2-6
CDR3nt: TGTGCCAGCAGAGAAAAGGGGCCCCACTCTGGGGCCAACGTCCTGACTTTC
CDR3aa: CASREKGPHSGANVLTF

v_gene: TRBV7-9
d_gene: NA
abundance: NA
j_gene: TRBJ2-3
CDR3nt: TGTGCCAGCAGCTTAGCCCCCCTAGGCACAGATACGCAGTATTTT
CDR3aa: CASSLAPLGTDTQYF

v_gene: TRBV25-1
d_gene: NA
abundance: NA
j_gene: TRBJ2-3
CDR3nt: TGTGCCAGCAGTGAGCTAGCTAGCACAGATACGCAGTATTTT
CDR3aa: CASSELASTDTQYF

v_gene: TRBV14
d_gene: NA
abundance: NA
j_gene: TRBJ2-7
CDR3nt: TGTGCCAGCAGCCCGTATTCCCTCTCTTCGACAGCCGAGCAGTACTTC
CDR3aa: CASSPYSLSSTAEQYF

v_gene: TRBV4-3
d_gene: TRBD2
abundance: few
j_gene: TRBJ2-3
CDR3nt: TGCGCCAGCAGCCAAGAAAGAAAACTAGCGTCGACAGATACGCAGTATTTT
CDR3aa: CASSQERKLASTDTQYF

v_gene: TRBV14
d_gene: TRBD1
abundance: NA
j_gene: TRBJ1-5
CDR3nt: TGTGCCAGCAGCCAAGCTTTCGGGACAGGTGACAGCAATCAGCCCCGGCATTTT
CDR3aa: CASSQAFGTGDSNQPRHF

v_gene: TRBV21-1
d_gene: NA
abundance: NA
j_gene: TRBJ2-5
CDR3nt: TGTGCCAGCAGCAAAGGGGGGCAGGACCAGGGTGTAGAGACCCAGTACTTC
CDR3aa: CASSKGGQDQGVETQYF

v_gene: TRBV6-5
d_gene: NA
abundance: few
j_gene: TRBJ2-2
CDR3nt: TGTGCCAGCAGTTATAATCTCCGGCCCGGGGAGCTGTTTTTT
CDR3aa: CASSYNLRPGELFF

v_gene: TRBV5-1
d_gene: NA
abundance: NA
j_gene: TRBJ1-1
CDR3nt: TGCGCCAGCAGCTTTGGCCACGATAACACTGAAGCTTTCTTT
CDR3aa: CASSFGHDNTEAFF

v_gene: TRBV11-1
d_gene: NA
abundance: NA
j_gene: TRBJ2-7
CDR3nt: TGTGCCAGCAGCATGCGCGGGAAAACCTACGAGCAGTACTTC
CDR3aa: CASSMRGKTYEQYF

v_gene: TRBV5-4
d_gene: NA
abundance: few
j_gene: TRBJ2-7
CDR3nt: TGTGCCAGCAGCTTGGAGGGTAGTCGTATCTCCTACGAGCAGTACTTC
CDR3aa: CASSLEGSRISYEQYF

v_gene: TRBV10-2
d_gene: TRBD1
abundance: many
j_gene: TRBJ2-7
CDR3nt: TGCGCCAGCAGCCCGGGACAGGGATCCAACGAGCAGTACTTC
CDR3aa: CASSPGQGSNEQYF

v_gene: TRBV11-2
d_gene: TRBD2
abundance: few
j_gene: TRBJ2-3
CDR3nt: TGTGCCAGCAGCTTAGGGGGGCCTAGCGGGTTCACAGATACGCAGTATTTT
CDR3aa: CASSLGGPSGFTDTQYF

v_gene: TRBV6-2/TRBV6-3
d_gene: NA
abundance: few
j_gene: TRBJ2-7
CDR3nt: TGTGCCAGCAGTCTTCGGGAACCGGCGGCGTACGAGCAGTACTTC
CDR3aa: CASSLREPAAYEQYF

v_gene: TRBV18
d_gene: TRBD1
abundance: many
j_gene: TRBJ1-6
CDR3nt: TGTGCCAGCTCAGGGGACAGGACAAATTCACCCCTCCACTTT
CDR3aa: CASSGDRTNSPLHF

v_gene: TRBV6-5
d_gene: NA
abundance: few
j_gene: TRBJ1-2
CDR3nt: TGTGCCAGCAGTTACTCGACGGTTGAGGGGCTGAGGAATGGCTACACCTTC
CDR3aa: CASSYSTVEGLRNGYTF

v_gene: TRBV20-1
d_gene: NA
abundance: NA
j_gene: TRBJ2-5
CDR3nt: TGCAGTGCTAGAGAGGCAGGGCCGGCAGAGACCCAGTACTTC
CDR3aa: CSAREAGPAETQYF

v_gene: TRBV9
d_gene: TRBD2
abundance: NA
j_gene: TRBJ2-1
CDR3nt: TGTGCCAGCAGCGTAGCTGAGAGTGAGACTAGCGGTAGGGATGAGCAGTTCTTC
CDR3aa: CASSVAESETSGRDEQFF

v_gene: TRBV29-1
d_gene: NA
abundance: many
j_gene: TRBJ2-7
CDR3nt: TGCAGCGTTTTCCTGGGCAGCGTCGAGCAGTACTTC
CDR3aa: CSVFLGSVEQYF

v_gene: TRBV11-2
d_gene: NA
abundance: few
j_gene: TRBJ2-3
CDR3nt: TGTGCCAGCAGCTTTTTCACAGATACGCAGTATTTT
CDR3aa: CASSFFTDTQYF

v_gene: TRBV11-2
d_gene: TRBD2
abundance: many
j_gene: TRBJ2-1
CDR3nt: TGTGCCAGCAGCCAATGGGGAGGGACTAGCGGGGGCTCCTACAATGAGCAGTTCTTC
CDR3aa: CASSQWGGTSGGSYNEQFF

v_gene: TRBV7-9
d_gene: NA
abundance: many
j_gene: TRBJ1-5
CDR3nt: TGTGCCAGCAGCTTAATTCCAGGGAGCAATCAGCCCCAGCATTTT
CDR3aa: CASSLIPGSNQPQHF

v_gene: TRBV5-1
d_gene: NA
abundance: many
j_gene: TRBJ2-7
CDR3nt: TGCGCCAGCAGCTTGAGGGCCTCCTACGAGCAGTACTTC
CDR3aa: CASSLRASYEQYF

v_gene: TRBV7-2
d_gene: NA
abundance: NA
j_gene: TRBJ1-1
CDR3nt: TGTGCCAGCAGCCCTACTTGGGGGGACACTGAAGCTTTCTTT
CDR3aa: CASSPTWGDTEAFF

v_gene: TRBV10-2
d_gene: TRBD2
abundance: NA
j_gene: TRBJ2-1
CDR3nt: TGCGCCAGCAGTGAACCTAGCGGGAGAGGGCATGAGCAGTTCTTC
CDR3aa: CASSEPSGRGHEQFF

v_gene: TRBV10-3
d_gene: NA
abundance: few
j_gene: TRBJ2-7
CDR3nt: TGTGCCATCAGTGTGGAGCTCACCGAGCAGTACTTC
CDR3aa: CAISVELTEQYF

v_gene: TRBV6-2/TRBV6-3
d_gene: TRBD1
abundance: few
j_gene: TRBJ2-2
CDR3nt: TGTGCCAGCAGCCCTCGACGTGACAGGGCGAGAAACACCGGGGAGCTGTTTTTT
CDR3aa: CASSPRRDRARNTGELFF

v_gene: TRBV4-3
d_gene: TRBD2
abundance: NA
j_gene: TRBJ2-2
CDR3nt: TGCGCCAGCAGCCAAGGGACTAGCGGCGGCCCCGGGGAGCTGTTTTTT
CDR3aa: CASSQGTSGGPGELFF

v_gene: TRBV7-2
d_gene: TRBD2
abundance: many
j_gene: TRBJ2-7
CDR3nt: TGTGCCAGCAGCTTAGTAGTAGCGGGAGTCTACGAGCAGTACTTC
CDR3aa: CASSLVVAGVYEQYF

v_gene: TRBV7-8
d_gene: TRBD2
abundance: NA
j_gene: TRBJ2-1
CDR3nt: TGTGCCAGCAGCTCATTTAGCGGGGGGCCAACCAATGAGCAGTTCTTC
CDR3aa: CASSSFSGGPTNEQFF

v_gene: TRBV29-1
d_gene: TRBD1
abundance: many
j_gene: TRBJ2-3
CDR3nt: TGCAGCGTCTATCAACCGGGACAGGTCACCCGTACGCAGTATTTT
CDR3aa: CSVYQPGQVTRTQYF

v_gene: TRBV12-3/TRBV12-4
d_gene: TRBD1
abundance: many
j_gene: TRBJ1-1
CDR3nt: TGTGCCAGCAGCCCACCGACAGGGGACACTGAAGCTTTCTTT
CDR3aa: CASSPPTGDTEAFF

v_gene: TRBV7-6
d_gene: NA
abundance: NA
j_gene: TRBJ2-7
CDR3nt: TGTGCCAGCAGCTGGGACTCAGAAGCCTACGAGCAGTACTTC
CDR3aa: CASSWDSEAYEQYF

v_gene: TRBV28
d_gene: NA
abundance: many
j_gene: TRBJ2-5
CDR3nt: TGTGCCAGCAGTCCTCGGACGGTAGTCCAAGAGACCCAGTACTTC
CDR3aa: CASSPRTVVQETQYF

v_gene: TRBV7-3
d_gene: NA
abundance: few
j_gene: TRBJ2-2
CDR3nt: TGTGCCAGCAGCGTCGACAGCACCGGGGAGCTGTTTTTT
CDR3aa: CASSVDSTGELFF

v_gene: TRBV28
d_gene: NA
abundance: few
j_gene: TRBJ1-1
CDR3nt: TGTGCCAGCAGTTTATACCCAGGGGCCATGAACACTGAAGCTTTCTTT
CDR3aa: CASSLYPGAMNTEAFF

v_gene: TRBV27
d_gene: NA
abundance: many
j_gene: TRBJ1-2
CDR3nt: TGTGCCAGCAGCCCACGACCGCTCCCCTATGGCTACACCTTC
CDR3aa: CASSPRPLPYGYTF